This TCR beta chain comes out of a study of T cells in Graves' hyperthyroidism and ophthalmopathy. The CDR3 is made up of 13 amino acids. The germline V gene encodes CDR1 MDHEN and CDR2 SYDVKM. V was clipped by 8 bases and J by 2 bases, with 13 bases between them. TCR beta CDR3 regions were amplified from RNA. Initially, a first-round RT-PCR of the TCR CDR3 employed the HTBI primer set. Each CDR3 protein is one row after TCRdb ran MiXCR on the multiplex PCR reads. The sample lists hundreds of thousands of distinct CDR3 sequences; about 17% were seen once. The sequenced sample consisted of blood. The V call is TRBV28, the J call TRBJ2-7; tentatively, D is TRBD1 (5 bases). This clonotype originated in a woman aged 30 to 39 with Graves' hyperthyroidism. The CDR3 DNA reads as TGTGCCAGCGGCGAGCCAGGGACCTACGAGCAGTACTTC. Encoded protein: CASGEPGTYEQYF.